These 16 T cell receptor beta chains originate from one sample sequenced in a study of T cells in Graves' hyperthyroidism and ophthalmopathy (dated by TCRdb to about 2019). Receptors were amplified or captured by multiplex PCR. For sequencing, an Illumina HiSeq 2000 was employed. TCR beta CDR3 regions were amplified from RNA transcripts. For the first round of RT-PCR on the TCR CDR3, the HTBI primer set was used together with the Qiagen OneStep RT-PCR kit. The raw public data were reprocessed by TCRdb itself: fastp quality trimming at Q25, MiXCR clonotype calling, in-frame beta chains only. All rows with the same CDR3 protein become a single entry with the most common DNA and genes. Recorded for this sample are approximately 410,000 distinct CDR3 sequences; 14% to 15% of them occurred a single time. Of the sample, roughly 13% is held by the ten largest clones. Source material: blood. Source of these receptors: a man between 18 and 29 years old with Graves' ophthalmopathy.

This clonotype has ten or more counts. CDR3 in amino acids: CASTGTSGGPRETQYF. The CDR3 bases are TGTGCCAGCACCGGGACTAGCGGGGGCCCCAGGGAGACCCAGTACTTC. V gene TRBV12-3 or TRBV12-4 combines with J gene TRBJ2-5; 14 bases are a match to TRBD2. The CDR3 runs 16 residues. The V and J ends lost 7 bases and 5 bases, in that order; junction bases with no gene match: 9.

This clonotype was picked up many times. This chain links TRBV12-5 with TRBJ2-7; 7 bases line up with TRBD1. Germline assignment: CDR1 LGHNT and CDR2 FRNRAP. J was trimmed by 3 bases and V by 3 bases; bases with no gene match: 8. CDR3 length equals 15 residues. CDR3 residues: CASGLPTGTLYEQYF. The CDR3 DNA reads TGTGCTAGTGGTTTACCGACAGGGACCCTCTACGAGCAGTACTTC. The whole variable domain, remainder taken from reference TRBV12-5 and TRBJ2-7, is DARVTQTPRHKVTEMGQEVTMRCQPILGHNTVFWYRQTMMQGLELLAYFRNRAPLDDSGMPKDRFSAEMPDATLATLKIQPSEPRDSAVYFCASGLPTGTLYEQYFGPGTRLTVT.

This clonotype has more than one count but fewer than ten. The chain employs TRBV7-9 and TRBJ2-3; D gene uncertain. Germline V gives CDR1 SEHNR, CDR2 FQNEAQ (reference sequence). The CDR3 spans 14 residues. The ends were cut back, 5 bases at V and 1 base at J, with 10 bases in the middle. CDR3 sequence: CASSPSAGTDTQYF. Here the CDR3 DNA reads TGTGCCAGCAGCCCCTCCGCGGGCACAGATACGCAGTATTTT.

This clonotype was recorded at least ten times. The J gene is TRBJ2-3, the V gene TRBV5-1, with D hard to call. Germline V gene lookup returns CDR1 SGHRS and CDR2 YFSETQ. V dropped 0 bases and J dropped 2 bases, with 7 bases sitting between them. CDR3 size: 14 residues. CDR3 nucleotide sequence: TGCGCCAGCAGCTTGGACGGTGACACAGATACGCAGTATTTT. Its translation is CASSLDGDTDTQYF.

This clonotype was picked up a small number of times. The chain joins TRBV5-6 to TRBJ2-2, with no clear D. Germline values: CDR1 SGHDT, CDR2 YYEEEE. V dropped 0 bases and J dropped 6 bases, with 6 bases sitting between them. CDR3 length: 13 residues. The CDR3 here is CASSLGMAGELFF. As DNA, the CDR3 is TGTGCCAGCAGCTTGGGGATGGCCGGGGAGCTGTTTTTT.

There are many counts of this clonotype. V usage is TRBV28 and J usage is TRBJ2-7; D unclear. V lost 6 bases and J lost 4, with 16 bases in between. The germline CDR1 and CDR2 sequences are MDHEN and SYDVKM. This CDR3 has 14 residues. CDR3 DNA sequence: TGTGCCAGCAGGTTGAGTGGTTCGTCGTACGAGCAGTACTTC. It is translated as CASRLSGSSYEQYF.

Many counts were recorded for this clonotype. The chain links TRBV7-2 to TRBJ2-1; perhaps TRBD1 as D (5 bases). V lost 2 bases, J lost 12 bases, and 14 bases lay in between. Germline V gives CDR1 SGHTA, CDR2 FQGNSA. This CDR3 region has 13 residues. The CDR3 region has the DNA TGTGCCAGCAGCTTAATTCAGGGAAAGGTGCAGTTCTTC. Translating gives CASSLIQGKVQFF.

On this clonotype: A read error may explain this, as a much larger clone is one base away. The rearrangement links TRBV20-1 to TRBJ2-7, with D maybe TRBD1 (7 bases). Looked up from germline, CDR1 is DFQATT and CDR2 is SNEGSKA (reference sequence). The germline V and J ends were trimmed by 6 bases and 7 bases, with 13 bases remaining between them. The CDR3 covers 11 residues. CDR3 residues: CSASTGREQYF. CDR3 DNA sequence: TGCAGTGCCTCGACAGGGAGGGAGCAGTACTTC.

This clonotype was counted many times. The CDR3 loop is CATSDPRFNYGYTF. For the CDR3, the DNA is TGTGCCACCAGTGACCCGAGATTCAACTATGGCTACACCTTC. The chain carries TRBV24-1 and TRBJ1-2, with D unclear. The V gene's germline CDR1 is KGHDR and CDR2 SFDVKD. The CDR3 is made up of 14 amino acids. V was shortened by 4 bases and J by 2 bases, with 10 bases between the two germline ends.

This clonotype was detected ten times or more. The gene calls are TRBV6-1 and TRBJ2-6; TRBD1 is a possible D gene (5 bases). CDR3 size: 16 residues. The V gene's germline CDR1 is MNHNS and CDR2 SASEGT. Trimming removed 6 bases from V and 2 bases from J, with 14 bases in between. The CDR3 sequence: CASRPFQGTGANVLTF. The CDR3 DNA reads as TGTGCCAGCAGACCCTTCCAGGGAACTGGGGCCAACGTCCTGACTTTC.

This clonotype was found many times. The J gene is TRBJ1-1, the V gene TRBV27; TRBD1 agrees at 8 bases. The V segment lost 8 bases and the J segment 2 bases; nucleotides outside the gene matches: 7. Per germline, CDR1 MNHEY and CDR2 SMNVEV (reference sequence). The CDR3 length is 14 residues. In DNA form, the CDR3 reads TGTGCCAGCCGATGGACAGGGATCAACACTGAAGCTTTCTTT. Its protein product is CASRWTGINTEAFF.

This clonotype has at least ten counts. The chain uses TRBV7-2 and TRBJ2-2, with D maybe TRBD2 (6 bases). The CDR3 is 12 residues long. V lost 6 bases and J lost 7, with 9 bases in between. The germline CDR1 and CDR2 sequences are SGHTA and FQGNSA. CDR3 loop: CASSLAHGELFF. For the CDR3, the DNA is TGTGCCAGCAGTCTAGCGCACGGGGAGCTGTTTTTT. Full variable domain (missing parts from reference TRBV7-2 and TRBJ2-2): GAGVSQSPSNKVTEKGKDVELRCDPISGHTALYWYRQSLGQGLEFLIYFQGNSAPDKSGLPSDRFSAERTGGSVSTLTIQRTQQEDSAVYLCASSLAHGELFFGEGSRLTVL.

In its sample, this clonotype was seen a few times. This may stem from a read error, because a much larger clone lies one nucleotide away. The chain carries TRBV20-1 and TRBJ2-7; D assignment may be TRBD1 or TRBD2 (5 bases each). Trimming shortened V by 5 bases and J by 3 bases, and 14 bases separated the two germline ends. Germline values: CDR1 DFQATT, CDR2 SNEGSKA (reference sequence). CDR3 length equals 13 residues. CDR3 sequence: CSAAGTANYEQYF. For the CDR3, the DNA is TGCAGTGCTGCCGGGACGGCCAACTACGAGCAGTACTTC.

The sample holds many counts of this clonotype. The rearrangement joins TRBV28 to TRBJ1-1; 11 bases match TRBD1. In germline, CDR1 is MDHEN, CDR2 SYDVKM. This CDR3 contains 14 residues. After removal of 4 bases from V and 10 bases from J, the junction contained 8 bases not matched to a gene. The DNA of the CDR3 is TGTGCCAGCAGTTATGGACAGGGGGCGCCGGGAGCTTTCTTT. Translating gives CASSYGQGAPGAFF.

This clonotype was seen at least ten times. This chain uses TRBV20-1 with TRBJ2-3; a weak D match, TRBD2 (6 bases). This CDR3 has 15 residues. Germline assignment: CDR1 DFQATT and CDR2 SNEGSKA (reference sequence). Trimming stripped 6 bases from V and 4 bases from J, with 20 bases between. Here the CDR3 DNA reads TGCAGTGCGCGAGGCGGGGTTGGAGGCTCAGATACGCAGTATTTT. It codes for CSARGGVGGSDTQYF.

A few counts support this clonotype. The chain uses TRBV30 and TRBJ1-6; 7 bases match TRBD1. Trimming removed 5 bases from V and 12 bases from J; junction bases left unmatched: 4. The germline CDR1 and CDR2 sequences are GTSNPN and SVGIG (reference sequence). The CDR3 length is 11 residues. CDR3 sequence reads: CAWGRGKPLHF. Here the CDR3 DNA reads TGTGCCTGGGGCAGGGGGAAACCCCTCCACTTT.